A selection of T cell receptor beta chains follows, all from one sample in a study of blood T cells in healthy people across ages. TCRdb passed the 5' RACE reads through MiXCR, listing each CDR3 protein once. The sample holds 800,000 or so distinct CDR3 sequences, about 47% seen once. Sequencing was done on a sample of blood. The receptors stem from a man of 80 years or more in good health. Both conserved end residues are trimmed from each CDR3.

CDR3: SASYSSYNEQF
V: TRBV20-1
J: TRBJ2-1

CDR3: SVAISVDREQF
V: TRBV29-1
J: TRBJ2-1

CDR3: ASSLSGARGEQY
V: TRBV28
J: TRBJ2-7

CDR3: SARAGQGFTEQY
V: TRBV20-1
J: TRBJ2-7

CDR3: ASSLILAGGIVKDIQY
V: TRBV12-3/TRBV12-4
J: TRBJ2-4

CDR3: ASSRAGGLADTQY
V: TRBV18
J: TRBJ2-3

CDR3: ASSEPKAGLINTGELF
V: TRBV10-1
J: TRBJ2-2

CDR3: ASSLRAGRNQPQH
V: TRBV28
J: TRBJ1-5

CDR3: ASSWLDRGTGNTIY
V: TRBV6-6
J: TRBJ1-3

CDR3: ASSFWVGETQY
V: TRBV27
J: TRBJ2-5

CDR3: SARDVGRTYEQY
V: TRBV20-1
J: TRBJ2-7

CDR3: SAKHGPGDSYEQY
V: TRBV20-1
J: TRBJ2-7

CDR3: ASSAERGNYEQY
V: TRBV6-1
J: TRBJ2-7

CDR3: ASSQPGLAGTTQY
V: TRBV4-1
J: TRBJ2-5

CDR3: SARVDPDNEQF
V: TRBV20-1
J: TRBJ2-1

CDR3: ASSLRTANSPLH
V: TRBV2
J: TRBJ1-6

CDR3: ASSLVAGASEQY
V: TRBV12-3/TRBV12-4
J: TRBJ2-7

CDR3: SAMYSGSRYEQY
V: TRBV20-1
J: TRBJ2-5

CDR3: ASSHRLGEQF
V: TRBV4-3
J: TRBJ2-1

CDR3: ASGTTGTVYEQY
V: TRBV5-1
J: TRBJ2-7

CDR3: ASSERAGVMNTEAF
V: TRBV6-1
J: TRBJ1-1

CDR3: ASSSSVRGETQY
V: TRBV7-2
J: TRBJ2-5

CDR3: ASTKGTGDPYEQY
V: TRBV12-3/TRBV12-4
J: TRBJ2-7

CDR3: SARGGRGDGSPLH
V: TRBV20-1
J: TRBJ1-6

CDR3: ASSLDPDNEQF
V: TRBV11-3
J: TRBJ2-1

CDR3: ATSDGHEQY
V: TRBV24-1
J: TRBJ2-7

CDR3: AISGPGDPTHEQY
V: TRBV10-3
J: TRBJ2-7

CDR3: ASSVGSGRVEGTQY
V: TRBV9
J: TRBJ2-3

CDR3: AISESSGTGYGYT
V: TRBV10-3
J: TRBJ1-2

CDR3: ASSPTGVSNQPQH
V: TRBV28
J: TRBJ1-5